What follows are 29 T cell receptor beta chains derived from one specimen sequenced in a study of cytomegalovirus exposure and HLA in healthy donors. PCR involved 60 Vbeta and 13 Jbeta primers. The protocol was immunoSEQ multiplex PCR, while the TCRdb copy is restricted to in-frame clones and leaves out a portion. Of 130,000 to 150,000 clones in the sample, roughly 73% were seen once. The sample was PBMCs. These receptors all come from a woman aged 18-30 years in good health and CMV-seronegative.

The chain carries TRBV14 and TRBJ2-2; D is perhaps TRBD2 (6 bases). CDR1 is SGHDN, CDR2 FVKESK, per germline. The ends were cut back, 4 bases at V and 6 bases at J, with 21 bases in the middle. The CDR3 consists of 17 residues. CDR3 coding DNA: TGTGCCAGCAGCCCTCGGCTACGGGGGATAAGACCCGGGGAGCTGTTTTTT. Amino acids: CASSPRLRGIRPGELFF.

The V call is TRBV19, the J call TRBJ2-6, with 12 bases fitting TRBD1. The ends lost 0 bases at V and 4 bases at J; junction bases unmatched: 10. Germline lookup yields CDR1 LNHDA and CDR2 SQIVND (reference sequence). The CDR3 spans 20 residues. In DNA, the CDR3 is TGTGCCAGTAGTATAGAAGGCTTGGGACAGGGGGCGCTAGGGGCCAACGTCCTGACTTTC. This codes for CASSIEGLGQGALGANVLTF.

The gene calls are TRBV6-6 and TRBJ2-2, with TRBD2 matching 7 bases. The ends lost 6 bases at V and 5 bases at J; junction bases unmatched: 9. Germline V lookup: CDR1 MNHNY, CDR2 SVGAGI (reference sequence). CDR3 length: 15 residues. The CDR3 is CASSRRGWDTGELFF. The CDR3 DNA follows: TGTGCCAGCAGCAGGCGGGGGTGGGATACCGGGGAGCTGTTTTTT.

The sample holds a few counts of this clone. The CDR3 coding sequence is TGTGCCAGCAGGCCGGGACACGAGACCCAGTACTTC. It translates to CASRPGHETQYF. This rearrangement joins TRBV2 to TRBJ2-5; D possibly corresponds to TRBD1 (6 bases). The germline V and J ends were trimmed by 6 bases and 5 bases, with 10 bases remaining between them. Germline lookup yields CDR1 SNHLY and CDR2 FYNNEI. This CDR3 has 12 residues.

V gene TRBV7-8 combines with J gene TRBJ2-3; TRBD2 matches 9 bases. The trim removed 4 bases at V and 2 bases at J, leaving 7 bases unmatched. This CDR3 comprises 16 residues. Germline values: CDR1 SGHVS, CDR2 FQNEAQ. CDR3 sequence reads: CASSYVVAGATDTQYF. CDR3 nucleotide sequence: TGTGCCAGCAGCTACGTCGTAGCGGGAGCCACAGATACGCAGTATTTT.

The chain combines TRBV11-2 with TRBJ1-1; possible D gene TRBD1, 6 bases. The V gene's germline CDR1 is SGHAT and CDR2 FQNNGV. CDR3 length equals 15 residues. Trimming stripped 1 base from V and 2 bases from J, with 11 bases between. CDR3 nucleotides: TGTGCCAGCAGCTTAGTTGGGGGCCGAAACACTGAAGCTTTCTTT. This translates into CASSLVGGRNTEAFF.

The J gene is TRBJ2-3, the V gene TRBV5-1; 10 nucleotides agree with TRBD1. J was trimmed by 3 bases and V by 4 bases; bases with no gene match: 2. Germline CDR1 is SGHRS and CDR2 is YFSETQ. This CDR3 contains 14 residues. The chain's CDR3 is CASSGGQGTDTQYF. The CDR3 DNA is TGCGCCAGCAGCGGGGGACAGGGGACAGATACGCAGTATTTT.

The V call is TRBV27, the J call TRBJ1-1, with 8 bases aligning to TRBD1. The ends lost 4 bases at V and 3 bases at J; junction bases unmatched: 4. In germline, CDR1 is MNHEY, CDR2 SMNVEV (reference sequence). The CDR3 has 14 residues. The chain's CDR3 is CASSSTGGDTEAFF. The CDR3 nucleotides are TGTGCCAGCAGTTCTACAGGGGGGGACACTGAAGCTTTCTTT.

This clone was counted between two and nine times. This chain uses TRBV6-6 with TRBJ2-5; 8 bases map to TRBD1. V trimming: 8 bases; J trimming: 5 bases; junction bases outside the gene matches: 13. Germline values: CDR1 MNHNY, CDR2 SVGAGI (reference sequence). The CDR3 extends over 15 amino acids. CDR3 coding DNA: TGTGCCAGCTCCAGAGGGCAGGGGGCAGTGGAGACCCAGTACTTC. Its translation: CASSRGQGAVETQYF.

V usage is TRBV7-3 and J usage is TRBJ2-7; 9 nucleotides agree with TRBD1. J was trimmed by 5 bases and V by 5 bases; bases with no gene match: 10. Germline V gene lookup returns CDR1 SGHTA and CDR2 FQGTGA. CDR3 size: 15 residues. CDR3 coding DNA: TGTGCCAGCAGCGCATCCGGGACAGGGAGTAACGAGCAGTACTTC. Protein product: CASSASGTGSNEQYF. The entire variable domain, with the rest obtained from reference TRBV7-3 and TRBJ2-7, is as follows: GAGVSQTPSNKVTEKGKYVELRCDPISGHTALYWYRQSLGQGPEFLIYFQGTGAADDSGLPNDRFFAVRPEGSVSTLKIQRTERGDSAVYLCASSASGTGSNEQYFGPGTRLTVT.

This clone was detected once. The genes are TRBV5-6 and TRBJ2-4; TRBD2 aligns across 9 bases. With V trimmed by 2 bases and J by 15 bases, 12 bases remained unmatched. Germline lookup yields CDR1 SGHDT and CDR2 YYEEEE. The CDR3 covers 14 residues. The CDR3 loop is CASSLGLATGNTYF. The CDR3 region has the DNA TGTGCCAGCAGCTTAGGACTAGCGACCGGCAATACGTACTTC.

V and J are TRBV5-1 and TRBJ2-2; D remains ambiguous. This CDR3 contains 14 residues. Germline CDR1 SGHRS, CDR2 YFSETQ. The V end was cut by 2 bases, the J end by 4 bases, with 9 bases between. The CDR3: CASSFSWSTGELFF. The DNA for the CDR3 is TGCGCCAGCAGCTTCAGCTGGAGCACCGGGGAGCTGTTTTTT.

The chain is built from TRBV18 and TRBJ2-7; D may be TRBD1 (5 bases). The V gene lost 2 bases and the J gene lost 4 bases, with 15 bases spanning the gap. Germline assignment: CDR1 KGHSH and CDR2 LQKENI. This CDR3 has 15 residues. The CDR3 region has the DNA TGTGCCAGCTCACCATATCCAACAGGCCAATACGAGCAGTACGTC. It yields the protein CASSPYPTGQYEQYV.

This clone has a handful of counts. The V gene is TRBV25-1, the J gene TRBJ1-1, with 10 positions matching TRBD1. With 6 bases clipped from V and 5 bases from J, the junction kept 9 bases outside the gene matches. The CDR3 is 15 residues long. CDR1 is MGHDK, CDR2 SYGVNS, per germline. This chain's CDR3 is CASRPDRGRGTEAFF. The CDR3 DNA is TGTGCCAGCAGACCCGACAGGGGGCGAGGGACTGAAGCTTTCTTT.

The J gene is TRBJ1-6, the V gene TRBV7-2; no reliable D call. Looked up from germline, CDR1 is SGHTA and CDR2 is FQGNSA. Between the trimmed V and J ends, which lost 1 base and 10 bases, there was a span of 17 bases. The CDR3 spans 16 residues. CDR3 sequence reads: CASSLGPTATLSPLHF. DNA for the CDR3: TGTGCCAGCAGCTTAGGTCCCACAGCCACTCTATCACCCCTCCACTTT.

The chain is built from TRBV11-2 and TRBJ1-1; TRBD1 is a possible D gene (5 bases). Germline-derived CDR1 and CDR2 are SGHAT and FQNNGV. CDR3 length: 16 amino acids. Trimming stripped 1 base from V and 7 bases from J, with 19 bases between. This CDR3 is CASSLVLAGPSSEAFF. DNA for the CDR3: TGTGCCAGCAGCTTAGTTCTGGCGGGGCCGTCGAGTGAAGCTTTCTTT.

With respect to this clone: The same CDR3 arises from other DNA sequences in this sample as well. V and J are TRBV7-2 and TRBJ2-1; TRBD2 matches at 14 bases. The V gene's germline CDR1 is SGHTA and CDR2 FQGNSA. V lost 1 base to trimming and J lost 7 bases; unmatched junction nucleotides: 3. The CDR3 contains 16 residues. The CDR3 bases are TGTGCCAGCAGCTTAGTAGGGACTAGCGGGAGTAATGAGCAGTTCTTC. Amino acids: CASSLVGTSGSNEQFF.

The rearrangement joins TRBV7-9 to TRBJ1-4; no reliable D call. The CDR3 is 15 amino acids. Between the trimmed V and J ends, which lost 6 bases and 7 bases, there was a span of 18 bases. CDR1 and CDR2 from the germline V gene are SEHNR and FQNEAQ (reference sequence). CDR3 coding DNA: TGTGCCAGCAGTTCGGAGGGAGGGTATGTTGAAAAACTGTTTTTT. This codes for CASSSEGGYVEKLFF.

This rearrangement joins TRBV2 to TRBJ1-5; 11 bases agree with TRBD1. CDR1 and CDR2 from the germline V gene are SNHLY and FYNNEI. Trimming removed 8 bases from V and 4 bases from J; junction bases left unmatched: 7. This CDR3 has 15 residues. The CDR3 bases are TGTGCCAGCCGTCCGGGACAGGGGGGGAATCAGCCCCAGCATTTT. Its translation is CASRPGQGGNQPQHF.

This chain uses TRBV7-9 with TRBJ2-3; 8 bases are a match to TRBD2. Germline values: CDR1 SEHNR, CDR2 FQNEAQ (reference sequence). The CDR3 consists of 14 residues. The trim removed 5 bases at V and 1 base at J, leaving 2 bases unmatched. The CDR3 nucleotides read TGTGCCAGCAGCCCGACTAGCGGCACAGATACGCAGTATTTT. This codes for CASSPTSGTDTQYF. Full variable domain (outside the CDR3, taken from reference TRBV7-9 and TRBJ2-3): DTGVSQNPRHKITKRGQNVTFRCDPISEHNRLYWYRQTLGQGPEFLTYFQNEAQLEKSRLLSDRFSAERPKGSFSTLEIQRTEQGDSAMYLCASSPTSGTDTQYFGPGTRLTVL.

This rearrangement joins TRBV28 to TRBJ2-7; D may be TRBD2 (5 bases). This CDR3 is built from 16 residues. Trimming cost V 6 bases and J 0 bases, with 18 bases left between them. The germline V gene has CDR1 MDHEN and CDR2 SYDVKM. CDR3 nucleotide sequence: TGTGCCAGCAGCCACCTCTTACATGCGGGCTCCTACGAGCAGTACTTC. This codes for CASSHLLHAGSYEQYF.

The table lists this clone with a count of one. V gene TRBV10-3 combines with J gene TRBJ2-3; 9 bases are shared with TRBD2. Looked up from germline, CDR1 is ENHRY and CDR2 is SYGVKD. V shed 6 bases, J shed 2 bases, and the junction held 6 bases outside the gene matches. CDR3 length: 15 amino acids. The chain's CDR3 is CAIRGASGITDTQYF. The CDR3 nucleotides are TGTGCCATCAGGGGTGCTAGCGGGATCACAGATACGCAGTATTTT.

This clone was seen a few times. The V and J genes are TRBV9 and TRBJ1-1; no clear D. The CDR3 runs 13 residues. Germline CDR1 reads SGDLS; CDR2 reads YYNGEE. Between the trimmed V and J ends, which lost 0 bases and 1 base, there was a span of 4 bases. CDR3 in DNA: TGTGCCAGCAGCGTAGTCCAGAACACTGAAGCTTTCTTT. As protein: CASSVVQNTEAFF.

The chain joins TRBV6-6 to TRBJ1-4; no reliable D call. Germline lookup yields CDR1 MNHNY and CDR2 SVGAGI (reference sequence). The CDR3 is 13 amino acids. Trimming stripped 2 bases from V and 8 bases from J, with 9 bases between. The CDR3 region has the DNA TGTGCCAGCAGTTACAACAGACGAGAAAAACTGTTTTTT. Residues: CASSYNRREKLFF.

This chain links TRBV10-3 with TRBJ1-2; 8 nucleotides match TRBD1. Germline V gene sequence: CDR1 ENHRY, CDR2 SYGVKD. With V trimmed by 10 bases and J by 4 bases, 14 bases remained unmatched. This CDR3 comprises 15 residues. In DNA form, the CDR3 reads TGTGCCACCCAGGGACAGGAGAGGCTACGCTATGGCTACACCTTC. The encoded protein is CATQGQERLRYGYTF.

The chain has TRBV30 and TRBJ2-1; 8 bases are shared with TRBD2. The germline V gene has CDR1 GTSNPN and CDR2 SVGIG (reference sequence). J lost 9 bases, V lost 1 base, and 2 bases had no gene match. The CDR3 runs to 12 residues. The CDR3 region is CAWSGSGGEQFF. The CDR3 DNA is TGTGCCTGGAGTGGGAGCGGGGGTGAGCAGTTCTTC.

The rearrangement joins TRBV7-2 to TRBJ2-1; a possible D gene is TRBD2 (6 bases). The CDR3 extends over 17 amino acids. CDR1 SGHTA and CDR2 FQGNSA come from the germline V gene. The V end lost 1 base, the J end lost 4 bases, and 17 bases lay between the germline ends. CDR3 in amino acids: CASSLEGAVGGYNEQFF. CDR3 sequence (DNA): TGTGCCAGCAGCTTAGAAGGAGCGGTGGGGGGTTACAATGAGCAGTTCTTC.

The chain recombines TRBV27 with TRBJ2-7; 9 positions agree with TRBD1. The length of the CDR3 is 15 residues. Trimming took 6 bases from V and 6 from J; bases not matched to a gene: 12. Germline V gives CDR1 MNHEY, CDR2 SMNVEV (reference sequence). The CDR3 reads CASSQTGGPSREQYF. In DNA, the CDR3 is TGTGCCAGCAGCCAAACAGGGGGCCCCTCGCGCGAGCAGTACTTC.

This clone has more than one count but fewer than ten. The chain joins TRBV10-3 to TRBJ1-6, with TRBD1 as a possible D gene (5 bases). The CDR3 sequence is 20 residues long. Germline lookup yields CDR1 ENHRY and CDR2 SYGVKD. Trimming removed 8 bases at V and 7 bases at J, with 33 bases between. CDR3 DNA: TGTGCCATCGGCTCGGAGAAACAGGCACCCTCCACCGTGGGGAATTCACCCCTCCACTTT. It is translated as CAIGSEKQAPSTVGNSPLHF.